The source of this T cell receptor beta chain is a study of Ad26.COV2.S vaccination and SARS-CoV-2 variants. On the study more broadly: Ad26.COV2.S shots went into the muscle once or twice, 56 days apart.

The sample's treatment: roughly 18 received Ad26.COV2.S at low or high dose, single or two shots; several received placebo; per-sample allocation not given. At day 63 after the first vaccine or placebo injection, samples were drawn. Boston provided a donor who was an adult aged 18-55 years. General study points: Vaccinees displayed broader spike-specific TCR repertoires than placebo recipients.

Some clones are missing from TCRdb's copy, which holds only in-frame ones; the method was immunoSEQ multiplex PCR. Seen here are around 320,000 clones, around nine tenths observed once, and the top ten hold 3.4%. In regard to this clone: Its cognate antigen is unknown.

The sample was peripheral blood, taken in a trial of Ad26.COV2.S vaccine versus placebo. The TCR comes from a person between 18 and 60 years old who received the Ad26.COV2.S COVID-19 vaccine or a placebo.

The CDR3 bases are TGTGCCACCAGCAGGGAGACAGTGGCTTCGATTAGGACTGAAGCTTTCTTT. Protein sequence: CATSRETVASIRTEAFF. The rearrangement links TRBV15 to TRBJ1-1; D is perhaps TRBD1 (5 bases). V gave up 3 bases and J gave up 5 bases, with 22 bases separating them. The CDR3 has 17 amino acids. CDR1 is LNHNV and CDR2 is YYDKDF in the germline V gene (reference sequence).